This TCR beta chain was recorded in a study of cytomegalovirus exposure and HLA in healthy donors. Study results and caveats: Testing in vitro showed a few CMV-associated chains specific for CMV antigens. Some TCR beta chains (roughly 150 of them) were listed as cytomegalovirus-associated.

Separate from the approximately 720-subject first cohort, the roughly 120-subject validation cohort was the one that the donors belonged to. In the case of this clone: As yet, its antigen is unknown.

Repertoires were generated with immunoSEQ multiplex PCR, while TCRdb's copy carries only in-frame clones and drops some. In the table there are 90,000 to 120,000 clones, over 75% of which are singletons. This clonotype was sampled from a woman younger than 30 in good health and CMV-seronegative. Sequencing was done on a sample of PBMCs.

The CDR3 loop reads CASSYANPAGTQYF. The CDR3 DNA follows: TGCGCCAGCAGCTACGCCAATCCCGCCGGGACACAATACTTC. The chain carries TRBV5-1 and TRBJ2-5; D is possibly TRBD1 (6 bases). This CDR3 has 14 amino acids. Germline CDR1 and CDR2: SGHRS and YFSETQ. The germline V and J ends were trimmed by 3 bases and 14 bases, with 23 bases remaining between them.